A selection of T cell receptor beta chains follows, all from one sample in a study of T cells in Graves' hyperthyroidism and ophthalmopathy. TCRdb used MiXCR to reprocess the multiplex PCR reads, holding one entry per CDR3 protein. The repertoire includes a few hundred thousand distinct CDR3 sequences, 15% to 18% of them detected once, and 12% to 15% sits in the top ten. Sample: blood. The receptors derive from a woman aged 18-30 years with Graves' hyperthyroidism. The CDR3 runs from the conserved cysteine through the conserved F or W. D genes are given only for firm matches. Clone sizes are given selectively: once, few, many, or a class where the clone is expanded.

>TRBV2|TRBJ1-1|NA|many
TGTGCCAGCAGTGGGGACATGAACACTGAAGCTTTCTTT
CASSGDMNTEAFF
>TRBV19|TRBJ2-5|NA|NA
TGTGCCAGTAGTATCGGTGGTGTCTCGAGGGGCGAGACCCAGTACTTC
CASSIGGVSRGETQYF
>TRBV11-2|TRBJ2-1|NA|many
TGTGCCAGCAGCTTAATCGAGAATGAGCAGTTCTTC
CASSLIENEQFF
>TRBV6-1|TRBJ1-5|TRBD1|NA
TGTGCCAGCAGTGGTGGGACAGGGGGATATCAGCCCCAGCATTTT
CASSGGTGGYQPQHF
>TRBV20-1|TRBJ2-5|NA|many
TGCAGTGCTAGAGACGCAACTCCTAGCCCCTCCAAGACCCAGTACTTC
CSARDATPSPSKTQYF
>TRBV7-8|TRBJ2-1|TRBD2|many
TGTGCCAGCAGCATAACTAGCGGGAAGCAGTTCTTC
CASSITSGKQFF
>TRBV20-1|TRBJ1-2|NA|NA
TGCAGTGCCATCATCCTGGACCAGTACTATGGCTACACCTTC
CSAIILDQYYGYTF
>TRBV6-1|TRBJ2-1|TRBD1|few
TGTGCCAGCAGCCCGTTCGGGACAGACCACAATGAGCAGTTCTTC
CASSPFGTDHNEQFF
>TRBV28|TRBJ2-1|NA|many
TGTGCCAGCAGTTTCCCTCCAGGGTCCTACAATGAGCAGTTCTTC
CASSFPPGSYNEQFF
>TRBV9|TRBJ2-2|NA|NA
TGTGCCAGCAGCGACCGGGACTTCCCGAACACCGGGGAGCTGTTTTTT
CASSDRDFPNTGELFF
>TRBV6-2/TRBV6-3|TRBJ1-4|NA|NA
TGTGCCAGCAGTTACGAGAAGCTCTCTAATGAAAAACTGTTTTTT
CASSYEKLSNEKLFF
>TRBV20-1|TRBJ2-5|NA|many
TGCAGTGCTAGTCGGGGACAACAAGAGACCCAGTACTTC
CSASRGQQETQYF
>TRBV2|TRBJ1-2|TRBD1|few
TGTGCCAGCAGTGTCCTTGACCCGGGACAGGGGGGATATGGCTACACCTTC
CASSVLDPGQGGYGYTF
>TRBV6-1|TRBJ2-6|TRBD2|NA
TGTGCCACCGGGAAACGGGGGGGCGTGGGGGCCAACGTCCTGACTTTC
CATGKRGGVGANVLTF
>TRBV27|TRBJ2-7|NA|many
TGTGCCAGCAGTTTATCGAGGAAGACCTACGAGCAGTACTTC
CASSLSRKTYEQYF
>TRBV4-3|TRBJ1-3|NA|many
TGCGCCAGCAGCCAAGACTTGGTATACCGTGGGAAGCGAGTAAACACCATATATTTT
CASSQDLVYRGKRVNTIYF
>TRBV6-6|TRBJ1-4|NA|many
TGTGCCAGCAGTTACCTAAAGTGGCCTAATGAAAAACTGTTTTTT
CASSYLKWPNEKLFF
>TRBV7-8|TRBJ2-1|NA|NA
TGTGCCAGCAGCTTAGTGACTACCTACAATGAGCAGTTCTTC
CASSLVTTYNEQFF
>TRBV11-2|TRBJ2-7|TRBD1|few
TGCGCCAGCAGCCAAGAACCGGGACAGGGTTTCCACGAGCAGTACTTC
CASSQEPGQGFHEQYF
>TRBV7-8|TRBJ2-7|TRBD2|few
TGTGCCAGCAGCTTCCCCGCCGGGGGGGCCTACGAGCAGTACTTC
CASSFPAGGAYEQYF
>TRBV14|TRBJ1-6|NA|NA
TGTGCCAGCAGCCCCAACAGGGTCCGGGCTTCACCCCTCCACTTT
CASSPNRVRASPLHF
>TRBV5-8|TRBJ2-7|NA|many
TGTGCCAGCAGCTTGGGGGCGGGGGCCACCTACGAGCAGTACTTC
CASSLGAGATYEQYF
>TRBV10-3|TRBJ2-7|TRBD1|NA
TGTGCCATCAGTCCCGGGACAGGGGGTTACGAGCAGTACTTC
CAISPGTGGYEQYF